This T cell receptor beta chain was captured by sequencing in a study of shared clonotypes between healthy human individuals. This table comes from immunoSEQ multiplex PCR, and its TCRdb copy is limited to in-frame clones, with some not included. The sample has some 1 million clones, approximately 68% seen once. The donors were all Caucasian adults (living in Nashville, Tennessee). V shed 5 bases and J shed 1 base, with 8 bases lying between them. This CDR3 has 13 amino acids. The germline V gene encodes CDR1 MGHRA and CDR2 YSYEKL. Material: memory CD4+ T cells sorted from blood. Subset here: CD45RA-negative fraction. The chain links TRBV4-1 to TRBJ2-5; no clear D. The origin of this receptor is a man in his late teens or twenties in good health. The CDR3 DNA sequence: TGCGCCAGCAGCACTCGGACCCAAGAGACCCAGTACTTC. The encoded protein is CASSTRTQETQYF.